This T cell receptor (beta chain) appears in the sequencing data of a study of OX40 agonist ivuxolimab in advanced cancers. Turning to the study itself: At approximately 80% male, the cohort had a mean age of approximately 64 years, ranging from roughly 20 to 90.

Germline loops: CDR1 SGHAT, CDR2 FQNNGV. V lost 1 base and J lost 3; bases outside the gene matches: 6. There are 17 residues in the CDR3. Study-wide results and limits: The mean number of expanded clones was higher in CD8+ T cells than in CD4+. CD4+ and CD8+ blood T cells expanded clonally by week 6 at 0.1 to 3.0 mg/kg. Clonal expansion in partial responders at 0.1-3.0 mg/kg ranked among the lowest.

Notes on this clone: Antigen specificity is unknown.

Sequenced by immunoSEQ multiplex PCR; TCRdb stores in-frame clones only, minus some. The sample holds fewer than 95,000 clones, about nine tenths seen once. The material sequenced was CD4+ or CD8+ T cells sorted from blood, taken in a trial of the OX40 agonist ivuxolimab. The chain is built from TRBV11-2 and TRBJ2-7, with 13 nucleotides matching TRBD2. The clonotype was recovered from an adult with an advanced solid tumor such as melanoma, head and neck, liver or kidney cancer. The CDR3 bases are TGTGCCAGCAGCTTAGGGGGGGGACTAGCGGGAATCTACGAGCAGTACTTC. Encoded protein: CASSLGGGLAGIYEQYF.